Following are 16 T cell receptor beta chains from one sample sequenced in a study of blood T cell repertoires in COVID-19. Profiling relied on immunoSEQ multiplex PCR, and the TCRdb table lists in-frame clones only, not all of them. The sample includes about 32,000 clones, around 85% seen only once; the top ten take approximately 45%. Sequenced sample: peripheral blood. The receptors derive from a man between 60 and 75 years old with active or convalescent COVID-19.

In this sample, this clone turned up once. The V gene is TRBV24-1, the J gene TRBJ2-7; no clear D gene. Trimming stripped 7 bases from V and 3 bases from J, with 3 bases between. CDR1 and CDR2 from the germline V gene are KGHDR and SFDVKD. This CDR3 is built from 10 residues. As DNA, the CDR3 is TGTGCCACCAGGTACTACGAGCAGTACGTC. This sequence encodes CATRYYEQYV.

The chain uses TRBV12-3 or TRBV12-4 and TRBJ1-3; tentatively, D is TRBD1 (5 bases). Trimming stripped 7 bases from V and 2 bases from J, with 9 bases between. CDR3 size: 13 residues. CDR3 in amino acids: CASTQGTGNTIYF. The CDR3 nucleotides read TGTGCCAGCACCCAGGGAACTGGAAACACCATATATTTT.

This clone was counted once. The germline gene is not matched at one end of the junction; a read error may be the cause. This chain connects TRBV9 to TRBJ1-2, with D perhaps TRBD1 (6 bases). Germline V gene sequence: CDR1 SGDLS, CDR2 YYNGEE. The CDR3 runs 16 residues. The CDR3 is CARSEGGFAGKNGYTF. Written as DNA, the CDR3 is TGTGCCCGCAGCGAGGGGGGGTTTGCGGGCAAGAATGGCTACACCTTC. The complete variable domain, with remaining parts taken from reference TRBV9 and TRBJ1-2, reads DSGVTQTPKHLITATGQRVTLRCSPRSGDLSVYWYQQSLDQGLQFLIQYYNGEERAKGNILERFSAQQFPDLHSELNLSSLELGDSALYFCARSEGGFAGKNGYTFGSGTRLTVV.

The chain joins TRBV30 to TRBJ1-2; D gene unclear. V lost 2 bases and J lost 3, with 10 bases in between. Germline-derived CDR1 and CDR2 are GTSNPN and SVGIG (reference sequence). This CDR3 spans 13 amino acids. CDR3: CAWSPGEDYGYTF. CDR3 bases: TGTGCCTGGAGTCCCGGGGAGGACTATGGCTACACCTTC.

This clone was seen repeatedly, ten times or more. The gene calls are TRBV10-1 and TRBJ2-3; D is possibly TRBD2 (5 bases). The germline V gene encodes CDR1 WNHNN and CDR2 SYGVQD (reference sequence). This CDR3 contains 14 residues. V was shortened by 3 bases and J by 4 bases, with 11 bases between the two germline ends. CDR3 protein: CASSESSGADTQYF. CDR3 nucleotide sequence: TGCGCCAGCAGTGAAAGCAGCGGCGCAGATACGCAGTATTTT.

The J gene is TRBJ2-3, the V gene TRBV28; 11 bases agree with TRBD2. Germline-derived CDR1 and CDR2 are MDHEN and SYDVKM. With 6 bases clipped from V and 4 bases from J, the junction kept 9 bases outside the gene matches. The CDR3 loop spans 16 amino acids. CDR3 amino acids: CASRPPLSGGADTQYF. The CDR3 nucleotides are TGTGCCAGCAGGCCTCCCCTTAGCGGGGGGGCAGATACGCAGTATTTT.

This clone came up a few times. The gene calls are TRBV10-1 and TRBJ2-7; 9 nucleotides agree with TRBD1. Per germline, CDR1 WNHNN and CDR2 SYGVQD (reference sequence). The junction had 12 bases not matched to a gene; V was cut back by 5 bases and J by 4 bases. CDR3 length: 16 residues. In nucleotides, the CDR3 is TGCGCCAGCAGTCGATCAAGGACAGGGGCCCATTACGAGCAGTACGTC. Protein product: CASSRSRTGAHYEQYV.

The chain employs TRBV3-1 (or the pseudogene TRBV3-2) and TRBJ2-3; TRBD2 might be the D (7 bases). This CDR3 spans 15 amino acids. Germline V gene lookup returns CDR1 LGHDT and CDR2 YNNKEL (reference sequence). V was cut by 3 bases and J by 0 bases, with 10 bases left in between. Here the CDR3 DNA reads TGTGCCAGCAGCCAGCGGGGGCCTAGCACAGATACGCAGTATTTT. Amino acids: CASSQRGPSTDTQYF.

The V gene is TRBV6-5, the J gene TRBJ1-1; 9 bases align to TRBD1. CDR1 is MNHEY and CDR2 is SVGAGI in the germline V gene. The CDR3 extends over 14 amino acids. With 7 bases clipped from V and 7 bases from J, the junction kept 10 bases outside the gene matches. The CDR3 sequence: CASTQTGGGGEAFF. The DNA for the CDR3 is TGTGCCAGCACCCAAACAGGGGGCGGTGGTGAAGCTTTCTTT.

The rearrangement uses TRBV28 and TRBJ2-4; 10 bases are a match to TRBD1. The CDR3 runs 14 residues. V gave up 6 bases and J gave up 8 bases; unmatched junction bases: 7. The germline V gene has CDR1 MDHEN and CDR2 SYDVKM. Here the CDR3 DNA reads TGTGCCAGCAGCCGCCGGGACAGGGGAGACATTCAGTACTTC. It translates to CASSRRDRGDIQYF.

The V and J genes are TRBV6-4 and TRBJ2-3, with a possible D match to TRBD2 (6 bases). CDR1 MRHNA and CDR2 SNTAGT come from the germline V gene. This CDR3 contains 13 residues. Trimming took off 6 bases at V and 2 bases at J, with 9 bases between the two ends. The DNA of the CDR3 is TGTGCCAGCAGCTGGGACTTCACAGATACGCAGTATTTT. Translated, it gives CASSWDFTDTQYF.

This rearrangement joins TRBV5-1 to TRBJ1-1, with D possibly being TRBD1 (5 bases). The V end lost 7 bases, the J end lost 1 base, and 14 bases lay between the germline ends. The CDR3 spans 14 residues. CDR1 SGHRS and CDR2 YFSETQ come from the germline V gene. CDR3 nucleotide sequence: TGCGCCAGCCGATCGACAGATTCGAACACTGAAGCTTTCTTT. Protein sequence: CASRSTDSNTEAFF.

The chain uses TRBV6-5 and TRBJ2-3; TRBD2 matches 12 bases. V was clipped by 6 bases and J by 2 bases; unmatched bases: 3. Per the germline V gene, CDR1 is MNHEY and CDR2 is SVGAGI. The CDR3 is made up of 15 amino acids. CDR3 in amino acids: CASRPSGRATDTQYF. CDR3 coding DNA: TGTGCCAGCAGACCTAGCGGGAGGGCCACAGATACGCAGTATTTT.

The chain recombines TRBV7-6 with TRBJ1-2; 10 positions agree with TRBD1. Germline CDR1 is SGHVS and CDR2 is FNYEAQ. Trimming removed 6 bases from V and 5 bases from J; junction bases left unmatched: 18. The CDR3 length is 18 residues. For the CDR3, the DNA is TGTGCCAGCAGTACCCAGCTGGGACAGGGGACGGCCGTGTATGGCTACACCTTC. Its translation is CASSTQLGQGTAVYGYTF.

The chain joins TRBV19 to TRBJ2-1; 9 bases map to TRBD2. CDR1 and CDR2 (germline): LNHDA, SQIVND (reference sequence). V trimming: 5 bases; J trimming: 7 bases; junction bases outside the gene matches: 9. This CDR3 comprises 15 residues. Written as DNA, the CDR3 is TGTGCCAGTAGTCCCCTAGCGGGACCAAGGAATGAGCAGTTCTTC. Protein product: CASSPLAGPRNEQFF.

The J gene is TRBJ2-5, the V gene TRBV7-2; the D gene is possibly TRBD2 (5 bases). This CDR3 comprises 14 residues. Germline V lookup: CDR1 SGHTA, CDR2 FQGNSA. The V and J ends lost 2 bases and 2 bases respectively, with 9 bases between them. CDR3 DNA sequence: TGTGCCAGCAGCTTATCTAGAGGGCAAGAGACCCAGTACTTC. Translation gives CASSLSRGQETQYF.